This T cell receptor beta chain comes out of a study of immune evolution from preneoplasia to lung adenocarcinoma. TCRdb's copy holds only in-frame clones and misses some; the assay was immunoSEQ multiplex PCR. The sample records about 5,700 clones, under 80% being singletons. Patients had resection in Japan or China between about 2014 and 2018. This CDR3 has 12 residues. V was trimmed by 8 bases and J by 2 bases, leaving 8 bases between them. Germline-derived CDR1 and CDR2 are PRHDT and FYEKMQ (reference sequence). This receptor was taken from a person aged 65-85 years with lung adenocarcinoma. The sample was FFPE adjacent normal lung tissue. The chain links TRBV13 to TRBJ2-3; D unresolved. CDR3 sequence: CASSLYTDTQYF. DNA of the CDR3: TGTGCCAGCTCCCTCTACACAGATACGCAGTATTTT. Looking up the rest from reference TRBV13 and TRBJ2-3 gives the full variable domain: AAGVIQSPRHLIKEKRETATLKCYPIPRHDTVYWYQQGPGQDPQFLISFYEKMQSDKGSIPDRFSAQQFSDYHSELNMSSLELGDSALYFCASSLYTDTQYFGPGTRLTVL.